This T cell receptor (beta chain) is drawn from a study of blood T cells in healthy people across ages (dated by TCRdb to between 2015 and 2016). Notes on the research overall: In model experiments, roughly one uniquely barcoded TCR beta cDNA molecule per two T cells was captured by template switching. The study measured age-related changes in TCR beta repertoire diversity using deep sequencing normalized with unique cDNA molecular identifiers. Donors were grouped into four age groups: young (average roughly 17 years), middle-aged (over 35), aged (about 60) and long-lived (less than 85). To avoid experimental bias, donors of different ages were distributed randomly across sequencing lanes. For two donors (one aged 18 to 30 and one aged 80 or older), the study analyzed two additional independent replicas of 1 million unique cDNA reads from the same blood draw.

The donors were some 36 Caucasian individuals from Russia, aged 6 to 90 years, who were systemically healthy. Each donor gave ten milliliters of peripheral blood, drawn into EDTA-treated Vacutainer tubes. Ficoll-Paque density-gradient centrifugation was used to isolate PBMCs, with at least 6.5 million per sample. Total RNA, at least 6 micrograms per sample, was extracted from PBMCs with Trizol reagent. For every donor, an aliquot of PBMCs went through flow cytometry to measure the percentages of naive CD45RAhigh/CD27high T cells. As regards this clonotype: What this receptor recognizes is not known. There are no base qualities to consult, and no much larger clone falls within one base.

Libraries were built with 5' RACE. Reads for this sample came from an Illumina HiSeq 2500. The second PCR ran for roughly 7 to 12 cycles and used a J-beta primer mix along with a sample-barcoded 5' primer. A template-switch 5' adaptor carrying 12 random nucleotides introduced a unique molecular identifier onto each TCR beta cDNA molecule. Each sample yielded at least 3 million CDR3-containing paired-end reads. The Mint cDNA synthesis kit, primed by a TRBC-specific oligonucleotide, was used to synthesize first-strand cDNA from all RNA. Following uracil-DNA glycosylase treatment, all cDNA underwent a first 18-cycle PCR with the universal primers M1SS and BC2_uni_R. Per the original workflow: For normalization, 1 million high-quality reads, each with a distinct molecular identifier, were randomly selected from each sample. Instead of being binned into consensus sequences, reads that shared molecular identifiers were thrown out. MiTCR, with a Q25 quality threshold and the strictest error-elimination algorithm, was used for CDR3 identification, clonotype clustering and error correction. A nonparametric unseen species model with Euler transformation was used to estimate a lower bound on total TCR beta diversity. TCRdb itself trimmed the public reads at Q25 with fastp, ran MiXCR and retained productive beta chains. One record per CDR3 amino acid sequence lists the most common genes and DNA. TCRdb's processing, not the authors', yielded these V and J calls. The sample table lists about 830,000 distinct CDR3 sequences, 58% of them with a count of one. In total, the top ten clones hold roughly 22% of the sample.

The research as a whole found: Because profiling used bulk unsorted PBMCs, naive and antigen-experienced compartments could not be compared conclusively. Compared with the aged group, more naive CD4+ T cells, fewer expanded clones and increased TCR diversity were shown by the long-lived group, suggesting age selection. The percentage of naive T cells measured by flow cytometry correlated strongly with observed TCR beta diversity. Estimates of total diversity from one million sequenced T cells were regarded as lower bounds and underestimates. Because donor CMV infection status was unknown, age-related changes in expanded clonotypes were potentially confounded. As age increased, observed TCR beta diversity per million T cells dropped in a roughly linear way, and a significant reduction was already evident by age around 41.

According to the germline V gene, CDR1 reads SGHAT and CDR2 reads FQNNGV. V lost 6 bases and J lost 8 bases, and the count of bases not matched to a germline gene is 13. The CDR3 runs 15 residues from the cysteine to the phenylalanine. The sequence is cut down to CDR3 DNA, 45 bases in frame from base 1. The sequence joins TRBV11-2 to TRBJ1-2; 9 middle bases align to TRBD1. This receptor was taken from a man younger than 45 in good health. Sequencing input: blood. The encoded CDR3 is CASSMGTGPSRGYTF. In nucleotides, the sequence is TGTGCCAGCAGTATGGGGACAGGGCCTTCCCGGGGCTACACCTTC.